This T cell receptor (beta chain) was identified during a study of OX40 agonist ivuxolimab in advanced cancers. Study at large: Partial responses, seen in three patients, involved one hepatocellular carcinoma and two cutaneous melanomas.

Study outcomes and limitations: Expanded peripheral T-cell antigen specificity went undetermined.

This CDR3 comprises 17 residues. Between the trimmed V and J ends, which lost 4 bases and 3 bases, there was a span of 18 bases. CDR1 and CDR2 (germline): WSHSY, SAAADI. The method was immunoSEQ multiplex PCR; TCRdb's version includes in-frame clones alone and lacks a portion of them. The sample contains 43,000 or so clones, about 74% of which appear only once. This clone was found a few times. Its antigen is unknown. The TCR originated in an adult with an advanced solid tumor such as melanoma, head and neck, liver or kidney cancer. The sequenced sample was CD4+ or CD8+ T cells sorted from blood, obtained in a trial of the OX40 agonist ivuxolimab. V usage is TRBV10-2 and J usage is TRBJ2-2, with D perhaps matching TRBD1 (6 bases). The CDR3 region has the DNA TGCGCCAGCAGTGTGGGCAGGGGAGCCCAAGACACCGGGGAGCTGTTTTTT. Amino acid sequence: CASSVGRGAQDTGELFF.